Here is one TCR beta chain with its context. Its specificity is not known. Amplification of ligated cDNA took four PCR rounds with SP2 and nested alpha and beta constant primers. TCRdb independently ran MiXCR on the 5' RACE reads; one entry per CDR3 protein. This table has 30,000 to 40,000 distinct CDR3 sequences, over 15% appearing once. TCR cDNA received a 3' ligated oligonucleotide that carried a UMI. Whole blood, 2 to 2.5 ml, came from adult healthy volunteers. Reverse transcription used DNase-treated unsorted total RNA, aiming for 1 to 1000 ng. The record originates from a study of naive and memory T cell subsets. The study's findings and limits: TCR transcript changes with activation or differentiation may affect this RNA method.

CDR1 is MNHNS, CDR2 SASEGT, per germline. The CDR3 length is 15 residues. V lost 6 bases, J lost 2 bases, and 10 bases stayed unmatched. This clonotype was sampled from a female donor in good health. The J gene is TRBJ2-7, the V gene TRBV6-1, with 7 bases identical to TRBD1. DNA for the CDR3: TGTGCCAGCAGCCCAGGACAGGTAATTGCCTACGAGCAGTACTTC. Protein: CASSPGQVIAYEQYF.